A selection of T cell receptor beta chains follows, all from one sample in a study of response to subunit inactivated influenza vaccine. Each CDR3 protein is one row after TCRdb ran MiXCR on the RT-PCR reads. The sample holds about 500,000 distinct CDR3 sequences, approximately 15% seen once. The starting material was CD4+ T cells sorted from PBMCs, obtained less than 30 months after vaccination. The receptors shown here come from a man aged 50 to 75 who received an inactivated influenza vaccine. Both conserved end residues are part of each CDR3. Fields, in order: D gene, V gene, J gene, clone size, CDR3 DNA, CDR3 protein. A D gene is named only where the DNA matches it firmly. Only some rows state a clone size, as once, few, many or a class for expanded clones.

d_gene: TRBD2
v_gene: TRBV11-1
j_gene: TRBJ2-3
abundance: few
CDR3nt: TGTGCCAGCAGCTTAATGGCCCCTAGCGGGAGGGCCCCAGATACGCAGTATTTT
CDR3aa: CASSLMAPSGRAPDTQYF

d_gene: -
v_gene: TRBV20-1
j_gene: TRBJ2-5
abundance: few
CDR3nt: TGCAGTGGTAGCGGAAACCAAGAGACCCAGTACTTC
CDR3aa: CSGSGNQETQYF

d_gene: -
v_gene: TRBV4-1
j_gene: TRBJ2-3
abundance: -
CDR3nt: TGCGCCAGCAGCCAAGATCTGCTGGGGGCGGATACGCAGTATTTT
CDR3aa: CASSQDLLGADTQYF

d_gene: TRBD2
v_gene: TRBV4-2
j_gene: TRBJ2-3
abundance: few
CDR3nt: TGTGCCAGCAGCCAAAACAGCGGGGGGGCCTCAGATACGCAGTATTTT
CDR3aa: CASSQNSGGASDTQYF

d_gene: TRBD2
v_gene: TRBV29-1
j_gene: TRBJ2-5
abundance: -
CDR3nt: TGCAGCGTTGAAACCCTAGCGGGAGCGGGAGAGACCCAGTACTTC
CDR3aa: CSVETLAGAGETQYF

d_gene: -
v_gene: TRBV7-8
j_gene: TRBJ2-5
abundance: few
CDR3nt: TGTGCCAGCAGCGTTGGAAAAGAGACCCAGTACTTC
CDR3aa: CASSVGKETQYF

d_gene: TRBD2
v_gene: TRBV20-1
j_gene: TRBJ2-7
abundance: few
CDR3nt: TGCAGTGCTTCTCTGAGCGGGAGCTCCTACGAGCAGTACTTC
CDR3aa: CSASLSGSSYEQYF

d_gene: -
v_gene: TRBV5-1
j_gene: TRBJ2-1
abundance: many
CDR3nt: TGCGCCAGCAGCCTTCAGGGGGGGGATGAGCAGTTCTTC
CDR3aa: CASSLQGGDEQFF

d_gene: -
v_gene: TRBV10-2
j_gene: TRBJ2-2
abundance: -
CDR3nt: TGCGCCAGCAGCCCCGACACGACGAACACCGGGGAGCTGTTTTTT
CDR3aa: CASSPDTTNTGELFF

d_gene: -
v_gene: TRBV6-1
j_gene: TRBJ1-6
abundance: few
CDR3nt: TGTGCCAGCAGGTCCGACGGAGGTAATTCACCCCTCCACTTT
CDR3aa: CASRSDGGNSPLHF

d_gene: TRBD1
v_gene: TRBV30
j_gene: TRBJ1-2
abundance: -
CDR3nt: TGTGCCTGGAGTGTAGTCGCAGGGGGAAAAAACCCGTTC
CDR3aa: CAWSVVAGGKNPF

d_gene: -
v_gene: TRBV12-3/TRBV12-4
j_gene: TRBJ1-2
abundance: few
CDR3nt: TGTGCCAGCAGCGCTAACGTCGGGGAGGGCTATGGCTACACCTTC
CDR3aa: CASSANVGEGYGYTF

d_gene: TRBD1
v_gene: TRBV29-1
j_gene: TRBJ2-1
abundance: -
CDR3nt: TGCAGCTACCGGGACAGCAATGAGCAGTTCTTC
CDR3aa: CSYRDSNEQFF

d_gene: -
v_gene: TRBV4-3
j_gene: TRBJ2-3
abundance: -
CDR3nt: TGCGCCAGCAGCCAAGAGACAGTCCCGACCACAGATACGCAGTATTTT
CDR3aa: CASSQETVPTTDTQYF

d_gene: TRBD2
v_gene: TRBV3-1
j_gene: TRBJ2-2
abundance: few
CDR3nt: TGTGCCAGCAGCCCGACTAGCGTCGGGGAGCTGTTTTTT
CDR3aa: CASSPTSVGELFF

d_gene: -
v_gene: TRBV2
j_gene: TRBJ1-4
abundance: -
CDR3nt: TGTGCCAGCAAGAAGACATTCAGGTCTAATGAAAAACTGTTTTTT
CDR3aa: CASKKTFRSNEKLFF

d_gene: -
v_gene: TRBV10-3
j_gene: TRBJ1-5
abundance: few
CDR3nt: TGTGCCATCAGTGAGGAACGAGGGCATGCTCAGCCCCAGCATTTT
CDR3aa: CAISEERGHAQPQHF

d_gene: -
v_gene: TRBV6-1
j_gene: TRBJ1-2
abundance: few
CDR3nt: TGTGCCAGTCGCCTAGGGACGGCCAACTATGGCTACACCTTC
CDR3aa: CASRLGTANYGYTF

d_gene: -
v_gene: TRBV12-3/TRBV12-4
j_gene: TRBJ2-3
abundance: few
CDR3nt: TGTGCCAGCAGTTTCGGCGGGGCTCGCACAGATACGCAGTATTTT
CDR3aa: CASSFGGARTDTQYF

d_gene: -
v_gene: TRBV7-8
j_gene: TRBJ1-5
abundance: few
CDR3nt: TGTGCCAGCAGCTTAAACGCCAGGGGCAATCAGCCCCAGCATTTT
CDR3aa: CASSLNARGNQPQHF

d_gene: -
v_gene: TRBV6-1
j_gene: TRBJ2-7
abundance: -
CDR3nt: TGTGCCAGCAGTCGGCAGAGGAGTTACGAGCAGTACTTC
CDR3aa: CASSRQRSYEQYF

d_gene: TRBD2
v_gene: TRBV5-1
j_gene: TRBJ2-1
abundance: -
CDR3nt: TGCGCCAGCAGACGGGAAGCGGGGGGTAACAATGAGCAGTTCTTC
CDR3aa: CASRREAGGNNEQFF

d_gene: -
v_gene: TRBV20-1
j_gene: TRBJ1-1
abundance: many
CDR3nt: TGCAGTGCCGACCTACGGAACACTGAAGCTTTCTTT
CDR3aa: CSADLRNTEAFF

d_gene: TRBD1
v_gene: TRBV20-1
j_gene: TRBJ2-1
abundance: -
CDR3nt: TGCAGTGCCGTCGCTCCGGGACAGGGTACCAATGAGCAGTTCTTC
CDR3aa: CSAVAPGQGTNEQFF

d_gene: -
v_gene: TRBV7-9
j_gene: TRBJ2-7
abundance: -
CDR3nt: TGTGCCAGCAGATGGAACTCCTACGAGCAGTACTTC
CDR3aa: CASRWNSYEQYF